A selection of T cell receptor beta chains follows, all from one sample in a study of blood T cells in healthy people across ages. TCRdb reanalysed the 5' RACE reads using MiXCR and keeps one entry per CDR3 protein. The repertoire includes some 710,000 distinct CDR3 sequences, roughly 20% of them detected once, and around 21% sits in the top ten. Sequenced sample: blood. These receptors originate from a man aged 65 to 79 in good health. The CDR3 runs from the conserved cysteine through the conserved F or W. A D gene is named only where the DNA matches it firmly. Size is omitted from some rows. Given values are once, few, many or a class for expanded clones.

CDR3 protein	CDR3 DNA	J gene	V gene	clone size	D gene
CASSVGAGETQYF	TGCGCCAGCAGTGTGGGGGCGGGGGAGACCCAGTACTTC	TRBJ2-5	TRBV10-2	.	.
CASSRNEFYNEQFF	TGTGCCAGCAGCCGTAACGAATTCTACAATGAGCAGTTCTTC	TRBJ2-1	TRBV14	few	.
CASSKGQGASGANVLTF	TGTGCCAGCAGTAAGGGACAGGGGGCGTCTGGGGCCAACGTCCTGACTTTC	TRBJ2-6	TRBV27	.	TRBD1
CASSDRDTYTDTQYF	TGTGCCAGCAGCGATCGGGACACTTACACAGATACGCAGTATTTT	TRBJ2-3	TRBV3-1	.	.
CASSLAQGGELFF	TGCGCCAGCAGCTTGGCTCAGGGCGGGGAGCTGTTTTTT	TRBJ2-2	TRBV5-1	few	.
CASSYAGGAEAFF	TGTGCCAGCAGCTATGCCGGGGGGGCTGAAGCTTTCTTT	TRBJ1-1	TRBV7-2	few	.
CASSESSGTGRNIQYF	TGTGCCAGCAGTGAATCAAGCGGGACAGGGAGAAACATTCAGTACTTC	TRBJ2-4	TRBV25-1	few	TRBD1
CASGSDRGLYGYTF	TGTGCTAGTGGTTCAGACAGGGGACTATATGGCTACACCTTC	TRBJ1-2	TRBV12-5	.	TRBD1
CSAGKVAGSSTDMQYF	TGCAGTGCTGGGAAGGTCGCCGGGTCCAGCACAGATATGCAGTATTTT	TRBJ2-3	TRBV20-1	.	.
CAISGGHLSYNEQLF	TGTGCCATCAGTGGGGGACACCTCTCCTACAATGAGCAGCTCTTC	TRBJ2-1	TRBV10-3	few	.
CASGPISALSTDTQYF	TGTGCCAGCGGCCCAATCTCGGCCCTAAGCACAGATACGCAGTATTTT	TRBJ2-3	TRBV13	few	.
CASIDRRTGELFF	TGTGCCAGTATAGACAGGCGCACCGGGGAGCTGTTTTTT	TRBJ2-2	TRBV7-8	few	.
CSASSSASYEQYF	TGCAGTGCTAGCAGTAGTGCCTCCTACGAGCAGTACTTC	TRBJ2-7	TRBV20-1	.	.
CSTRDGTSISYEQYF	TGCAGTACTAGAGATGGAACTTCCATCTCCTACGAGCAGTACTTC	TRBJ2-7	TRBV20-1	few	.
CASSKTGTVYEQYF	TGTGCCAGCAGTAAGACAGGGACCGTCTACGAGCAGTACTTC	TRBJ2-7	TRBV6-6	.	TRBD1
CASSETSGGGKTQYF	TGTGCCAGCAGTGAGACTAGCGGGGGAGGGAAGACCCAGTACTTC	TRBJ2-5	TRBV2	.	TRBD2
CSAPGREPREKLFF	TGCAGTGCACCAGGGAGGGAGCCCCGGGAAAAACTGTTTTTT	TRBJ1-4	TRBV20-1	few	.
CASSFGGALNSPLHF	TGCGCCAGCAGCTTTGGCGGGGCGCTAAATTCACCCCTCCACTTT	TRBJ1-6	TRBV5-1	.	.
CASSQYSYEQYF	TGTGCCAGCAGCCAATACTCCTACGAGCAGTACTTC	TRBJ2-7	TRBV3-1	few	.
CASSLQGKLYQETQYF	TGTGCCAGCAGTCTTCAGGGAAAATTGTACCAAGAGACCCAGTACTTC	TRBJ2-5	TRBV12-3/TRBV12-4	.	.
CSARNGPGSEQYF	TGCAGTGCTAGAAATGGCCCGGGCAGCGAGCAGTACTTC	TRBJ2-7	TRBV20-1	few	.
CASSQDRGGNQPQHF	TGTGCCAGCAGTCAGGACAGGGGCGGGAATCAGCCCCAGCATTTT	TRBJ1-5	TRBV6-6	.	TRBD1
CASSYSRPGLEALHF	TGTGCCAGCAGTTACTCGAGGCCGGGACTAGAAGCCCTCCACTTT	TRBJ1-6	TRBV6-5	.	.